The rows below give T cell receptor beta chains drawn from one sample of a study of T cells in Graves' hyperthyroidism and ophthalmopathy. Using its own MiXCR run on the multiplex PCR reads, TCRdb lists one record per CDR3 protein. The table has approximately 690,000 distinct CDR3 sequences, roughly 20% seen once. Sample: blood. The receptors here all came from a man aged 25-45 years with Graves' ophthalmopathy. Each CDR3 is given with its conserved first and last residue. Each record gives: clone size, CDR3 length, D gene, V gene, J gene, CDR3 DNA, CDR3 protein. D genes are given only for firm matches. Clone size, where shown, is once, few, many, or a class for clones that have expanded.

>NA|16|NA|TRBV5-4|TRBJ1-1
TGTGCCAGCAGCAGCCTAGGGGGGGCAGGGAACACTGAAGCTTTCTTT
CASSSLGGAGNTEAFF
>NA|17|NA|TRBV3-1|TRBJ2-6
TGTGCCAGCAGCCCGGCTGGGGGCTACTCTGGGGCCAACGTCCTGACTTTC
CASSPAGGYSGANVLTF
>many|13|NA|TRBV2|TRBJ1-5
TGTGCCAGCAAGGGAATCCCAAATCAGCCCCAGCATTTT
CASKGIPNQPQHF
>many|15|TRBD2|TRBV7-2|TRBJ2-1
TGTGCCAGCAGCTTAATCGCGGGAGGTGCGGCTGAGCAGTTCTTC
CASSLIAGGAAEQFF
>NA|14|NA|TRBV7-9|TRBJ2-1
TGTGCCAGCAGCTTAGAGATGGGTTACAATGAGCAGTTCTTC
CASSLEMGYNEQFF
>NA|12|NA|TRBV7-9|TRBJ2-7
TGTGCCAGCAGCTTAAACAGAAACGAGCAGTACTTC
CASSLNRNEQYF
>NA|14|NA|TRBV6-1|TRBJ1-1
TGTGCCAGCAGTGAAGGGGTCAGGGATACTGAAGCTTTCTTT
CASSEGVRDTEAFF
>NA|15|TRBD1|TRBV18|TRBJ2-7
TGTGCCAGCTCACCACACCCGGGACAGTTGGGCGAGCAGTACTTC
CASSPHPGQLGEQYF
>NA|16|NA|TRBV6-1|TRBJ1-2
TGTGCCAGCCGAACAGTTAAGGCTAGGGCGGTCTATGGCTACACCTTC
CASRTVKARAVYGYTF
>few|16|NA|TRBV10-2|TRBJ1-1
TGCGCCAAAGCCGGGTATGAGGGTGGCCCTAACACTGAAGCTTTCTTT
CAKAGYEGGPNTEAFF
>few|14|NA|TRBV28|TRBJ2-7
TGTGCCAGCAGTTTGAAACCGCCTCCCTACGAGCAGTACTTC
CASSLKPPPYEQYF
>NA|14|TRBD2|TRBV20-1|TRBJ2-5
TGCAGTGCTAGAGAGGCTAGCGGTCAAGAGGCCCAGTACTTC
CSAREASGQEAQYF
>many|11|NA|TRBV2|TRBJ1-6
TGTGCCAGCAGTGAACAGAACCCCCTCCACTTT
CASSEQNPLHF
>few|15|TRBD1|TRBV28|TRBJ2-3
TGTGCCAGCAGCGTCGACAGGGATTGGTCTTTTACGCAGTATTTT
CASSVDRDWSFTQYF
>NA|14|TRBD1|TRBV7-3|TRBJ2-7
TGTGCCAGCAGCTTAAGGGGACAGGCATCCGAGCAGTACTTC
CASSLRGQASEQYF
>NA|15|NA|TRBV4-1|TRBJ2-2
TGCGCCAGCAGCCCCCCTGGGGCGGCCACCGGGGAGCTGTTTTTT
CASSPPGAATGELFF
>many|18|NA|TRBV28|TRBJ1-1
TGTGCCAGCACCAGTTTGGTGACAGGCCCTGGGGGGAACACTGAAGCTTTCTTT
CASTSLVTGPGGNTEAFF
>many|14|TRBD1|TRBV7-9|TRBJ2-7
TGTGCCAGCAGTTTAACACAGGGGATCTACGAGCAGTACTTC
CASSLTQGIYEQYF
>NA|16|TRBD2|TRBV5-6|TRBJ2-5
TGTGCCAGCAGCTTGGGGCTAGCGGGATTCCAAGAGACCCAGTACTTC
CASSLGLAGFQETQYF
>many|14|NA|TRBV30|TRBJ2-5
TGTGCCTGGAGTGATGACAGAAACCAAGAGACCCAGTACTTC
CAWSDDRNQETQYF
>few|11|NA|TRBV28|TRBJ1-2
TGTGCCAGCAGTAGGGGCGCTGGCTACACCTTC
CASSRGAGYTF
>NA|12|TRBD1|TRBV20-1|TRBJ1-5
TGCAGGTTCGACAGGGGCCATCAGCCCCAGCATTTT
CRFDRGHQPQHF
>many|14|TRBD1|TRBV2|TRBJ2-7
TGTGCCAGCAGTGGTAGACAGGGATACTACGAGCAGTACTTC
CASSGRQGYYEQYF
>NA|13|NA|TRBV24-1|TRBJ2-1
TGTGCCACCAGTGAAGCTACTTACAATGAGCAGTTCTTC
CATSEATYNEQFF
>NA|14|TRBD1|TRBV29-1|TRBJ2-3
TGCAGCGTCCAGGTGACAGGGAGCACAGATACGCAGTATTTT
CSVQVTGSTDTQYF
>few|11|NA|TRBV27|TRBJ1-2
TGTGCCGGTAGGACAGTCTATGGCTACACCTTC
CAGRTVYGYTF
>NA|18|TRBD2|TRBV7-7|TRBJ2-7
TGTGCTAGCACAAGACTAGCGGGAGGGCAATTGGGAGGGTACGAGCAGTACTTC
CASTRLAGGQLGGYEQYF
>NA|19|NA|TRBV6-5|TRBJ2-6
TGTGCCAGCAGTTACTCCGTAGGATCACCAAACTCTGGGGCCAACGTCCTGACTTTC
CASSYSVGSPNSGANVLTF
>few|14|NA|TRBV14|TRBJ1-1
TGTGCCAGCAGCCAGGGGGACGGGGACACTGAAGCTTTCTTT
CASSQGDGDTEAFF
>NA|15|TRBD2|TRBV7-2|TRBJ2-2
TGTGCCAGCAGCTCTAATAGCGGGAGCTGGGGGGAGCTGTTTTTT
CASSSNSGSWGELFF
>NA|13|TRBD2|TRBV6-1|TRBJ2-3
TGTGCCAGCAGAGGGACTAGCGGAGATACGCAGTATTTT
CASRGTSGDTQYF
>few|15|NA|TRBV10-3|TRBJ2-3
TGTGCCATCAGTGAGCGGGCAACTAGCACAGATACGCAGTATTTT
CAISERATSTDTQYF
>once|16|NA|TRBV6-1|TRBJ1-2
TGTGCCAGCAGTGAAGCGAGAGGAGGAGGGACCTATGGCTACACCTTC
CASSEARGGGTYGYTF
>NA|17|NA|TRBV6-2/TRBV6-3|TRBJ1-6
TGTGCCAGCAGGAACTCGGAGGGTAGAGCGGGGAATTCACCCCTCCACTTT
CASRNSEGRAGNSPLHF
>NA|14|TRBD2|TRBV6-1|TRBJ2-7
TGTGCCAGCAGAAAACTAGCGGACTCCTACGAGCAGTACTTC
CASRKLADSYEQYF
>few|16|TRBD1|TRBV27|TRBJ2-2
TGTGCCAGCAGTTTCTGGACAGGGGCGAACACCGGGGAGCTGTTTTTT
CASSFWTGANTGELFF
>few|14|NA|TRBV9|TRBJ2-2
TGTGCCAGCGGTGGGGGACAAAACACCGGGGAGCTGTTTTTT
CASGGGQNTGELFF
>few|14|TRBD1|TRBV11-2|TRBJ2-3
TGTGCCAGCAGCCGACAGGGGGATGCAGATACGCAGTATTTT
CASSRQGDADTQYF
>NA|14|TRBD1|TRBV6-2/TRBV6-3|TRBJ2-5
TGTGCCAGCAGTCCTGACAGGGTGGTAGAGACCCAGTACTTC
CASSPDRVVETQYF
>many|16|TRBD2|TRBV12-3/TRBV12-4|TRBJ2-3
TGTGCCAGCAGTTTAGGCCCGGGACTAGCGACAGATACGCAGTATTTT
CASSLGPGLATDTQYF
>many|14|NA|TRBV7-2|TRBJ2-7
TGTGCCAGCAGCTTAGGGGCGGAAAGGGGCGAGCAGTACTTC
CASSLGAERGEQYF
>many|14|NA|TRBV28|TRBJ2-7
TGTGCCAGCAGTTTAAGGGGACAATTTTACGAGCAGTACTTC
CASSLRGQFYEQYF
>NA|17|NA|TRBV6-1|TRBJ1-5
TGTGCCAGCAGTGACCCGGACACCTTTCTAAGCAATCAGCCCCAGCATTTT
CASSDPDTFLSNQPQHF
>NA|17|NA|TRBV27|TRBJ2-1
TGTGCCAGCCCCTCCACCCCCGGGAGCAACTCCTACAATGAGCAGTTCTTC
CASPSTPGSNSYNEQFF
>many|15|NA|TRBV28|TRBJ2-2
TGTGCCTCCACTTCTGGGGGAGGGAACACCGGGGAGCTGTTTTTT
CASTSGGGNTGELFF
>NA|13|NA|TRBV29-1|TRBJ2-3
TGCAGCGTTGAAGGCGGGAATTCAGATACGCAGTATTTT
CSVEGGNSDTQYF
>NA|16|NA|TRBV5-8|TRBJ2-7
TGTGCCAGCAGCTGGGATATGGGGACATCTCCCTACGAGCAGTACTTC
CASSWDMGTSPYEQYF
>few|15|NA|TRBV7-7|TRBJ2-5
TGTGCTAGCAGCTTATCTGGGATCTACCAAGAGACCCAGTACTTC
CASSLSGIYQETQYF
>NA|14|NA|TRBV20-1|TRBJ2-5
TGCAGTGCTAGAGAACCAGGGAGTCAAGAGACCCAGTACTTC
CSAREPGSQETQYF
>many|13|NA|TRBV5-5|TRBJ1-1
TGTGCCAGCAGCTTGCAGGGGCACACTGAAGCTTTCTTT
CASSLQGHTEAFF
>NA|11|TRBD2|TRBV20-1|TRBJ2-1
TGCAGTGCTACCCGAGCGGGAGTTCAGTTCTTC
CSATRAGVQFF
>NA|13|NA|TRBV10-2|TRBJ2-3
TGCGCCAGCAGTGAGTTTGGAACAGATACGCAGTATTTT
CASSEFGTDTQYF
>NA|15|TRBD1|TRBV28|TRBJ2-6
TGTGCCAGCAGTTACAGGGGATCTGGGGCCAACGTCCTGACTTTC
CASSYRGSGANVLTF
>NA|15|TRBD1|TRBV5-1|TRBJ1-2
TGCGCCAGCAGCTCGATCACTCAGGGGGCGGATGGCTACACCTTC
CASSSITQGADGYTF
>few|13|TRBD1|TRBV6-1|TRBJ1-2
TGTGCCAGCAAGGGGGCCCATAACTATGGCTACACCTTC
CASKGAHNYGYTF